A selection of T cell receptor beta chains follows, all from one sample in a study of blood T cells in healthy people across ages. From the 5' RACE reads, TCRdb called clonotypes with MiXCR, one entry per CDR3 protein. This table holds some 890,000 distinct CDR3 sequences, about 28% found once. These data were also reused for a study on T cells of mothers and their children.

Sequenced: blood. All receptors come from a woman between 35 and 50 years old in good health. Both conserved end residues are part of each CDR3. The D gene is left open where the match is weak. Size is omitted from some rows. Given values are once, few, many or a class for expanded clones.

TRBV19	NA	NA	TRBJ1-1	CASSITELRTGAFF	TGTGCCAGTAGTATTACAGAACTGAGAACTGGAGCTTTCTTT
TRBV14	NA	NA	TRBJ2-7	CASSAKMGRPPYYEQYF	TGTGCCAGCAGCGCAAAAATGGGACGGCCGCCCTACTACGAGCAGTACTTC
TRBV28	NA	TRBD2	TRBJ2-1	CASITGGGTNYNEQFF	TGTGCCAGCATTACCGGGGGGGGTACCAACTACAATGAGCAGTTCTTC
TRBV6-1	NA	NA	TRBJ1-2	CASSDRGSNYGYTF	TGTGCCAGCAGTGATCGGGGCTCTAACTATGGCTACACCTTC
TRBV6-6	many	TRBD2	TRBJ2-1	CASIGASGGGYNEQFF	TGTGCCAGCATTGGCGCTAGCGGGGGGGGGTACAATGAGCAGTTCTTC
TRBV5-1	few	NA	TRBJ2-6	CASSLEGVGGANVLTF	TGCGCCAGCAGCTTAGAAGGGGTCGGTGGGGCCAACGTCCTGACTTTC
TRBV6-1	few	NA	TRBJ1-5	CASSEGIQGNQPQHF	TGTGCCAGCAGTGAAGGTATTCAGGGCAATCAGCCCCAGCATTTT
TRBV10-3	once	TRBD2	TRBJ2-7	CASSEVAGGRSYEQYF	TGTGCCAGCAGTGAAGTAGCGGGGGGAAGGTCCTACGAGCAGTACTTC
TRBV12-3/TRBV12-4	NA	TRBD1	TRBJ1-5	CASSPGTGGFNQPQHF	TGTGCCAGCAGTCCCGGGACAGGGGGCTTCAATCAGCCCCAGCATTTT
TRBV29-1	NA	NA	TRBJ1-2	CSVGDTVYGYTF	TGCAGCGTTGGGGACACCGTATATGGCTACACCTTC
TRBV27	many	NA	TRBJ2-5	CASSFLSSGETQYF	TGTGCCAGCAGTTTCTTGAGCAGTGGGGAGACCCAGTACTTC
TRBV10-3	NA	TRBD1	TRBJ2-5	CAVRGDREEAQYF	TGTGCCGTCAGAGGGGACAGAGAAGAGGCCCAGTACTTC
TRBV29-1	many	NA	TRBJ2-7	CSVAGTPVDEQYF	TGCAGCGTCGCCGGGACACCAGTGGACGAGCAGTACTTC
TRBV7-9	many	NA	TRBJ2-3	CASSLGTVGDTQYF	TGTGCCAGCAGCCTTGGGACGGTTGGAGATACGCAGTATTTT
TRBV29-1	few	TRBD1	TRBJ1-2	CSVARGQGEGCTF	TGCAGCGTCGCCCGCGGACAGGGAGAGGGCTGCACCTTC
TRBV14	few	TRBD1	TRBJ2-1	CASSQWGQGFLDNEQFF	TGTGCCAGCAGCCAATGGGGACAGGGGTTCTTGGACAATGAGCAGTTCTTC
TRBV29-1	few	NA	TRBJ1-1	CSVGDSEAFF	TGCAGCGTAGGGGATAGTGAAGCTTTCTTT
TRBV9	few	NA	TRBJ2-7	CASSVGGTTEQYF	TGTGCCAGCAGCGTAGGTGGGACGACCGAGCAGTACTTC
TRBV5-1	NA	NA	TRBJ1-4	CASSFDPVATNEKLFF	TGCGCCAGCAGCTTCGACCCGGTTGCAACTAATGAAAAACTGTTTTTT
TRBV27	NA	NA	TRBJ2-1	CASSLLASSNEQFF	TGTGCCAGCAGTTTGCTCGCCAGTTCCAATGAGCAGTTCTTC
TRBV10-3	many	NA	TRBJ2-7	CAIGEGGDRLAYEQYF	TGTGCCATCGGTGAGGGGGGGGACAGGCTAGCATACGAGCAGTACTTC
TRBV28	NA	NA	TRBJ2-7	CASSELQVPYEQYF	TGTGCCAGCAGCGAACTACAGGTACCCTACGAGCAGTACTTC
TRBV7-2	many	NA	TRBJ2-6	CASSAMGVAGANVLTF	TGTGCCAGCAGTGCCATGGGAGTAGCTGGGGCCAACGTCCTGACTTTC
TRBV5-1	NA	TRBD2	TRBJ2-6	CAGSLAALAGANVLTF	TGCGCCGGCAGCTTGGCGGCACTAGCGGGGGCCAACGTCCTGACTTTC
TRBV7-2	few	NA	TRBJ1-2	CASSPYSPDSNYGYTF	TGTGCCAGCAGCCCATATAGTCCCGATTCTAACTATGGCTACACCTTC
TRBV6-1	NA	TRBD2	TRBJ2-5	CASRVSGTSGGAARETQYF	TGCGCCAGCAGGGTTTCTGGGACTAGCGGGGGGGCGGCTAGAGAGACCCAGTACTTC
TRBV5-1	few	TRBD1	TRBJ2-7	CASTLLPGQGTYEQYF	TGCGCCAGCACTCTTCTCCCGGGACAGGGAACCTACGAGCAGTACTTC
TRBV7-2	NA	NA	TRBJ1-1	CASSLGVFGTEAFF	TGTGCCAGCAGCTTAGGGGTTTTCGGCACTGAAGCTTTCTTT
TRBV4-1	many	TRBD2	TRBJ2-5	CASSQIPGLGQETQYF	TGCGCCAGCAGCCAGATTCCGGGACTAGGTCAAGAGACCCAGTACTTC
TRBV6-2/TRBV6-3	few	NA	TRBJ1-1	CASKFLGEAFF	TGTGCCAGCAAGTTTTTGGGGGAAGCTTTCTTT